The sequence of this T cell receptor (beta chain) was determined in a study of T cell repertoires in cytomegalovirus infection. The ends were cut back, 4 bases at V and 8 bases at J, with 8 bases in the middle. In germline, CDR1 is MNHEY, CDR2 SVGEGT. The CDR3 is made up of 11 amino acids. The table lists this clonotype with a few counts. The antigen is undetermined. TCRdb re-called the reads through MiXCR, storing one row per CDR3 protein. The sample lists fewer than 900,000 distinct CDR3 sequences, 25% to 35% seen once, with about an eighth in the top ten. The V and J genes are TRBV6-2 or TRBV6-3 and TRBJ1-2; D remains unclear. This clonotype was obtained from a human donor in good health (CMV status not recorded). Some clones in this sample may be carry-over from other donors' samples. Sequencing used cultured CD8+ T cells from PBMCs, obtained from culture after CMV antigen stimulation. CDR3: CASSSDVGYTF. DNA for the CDR3: TGTGCCAGCAGTTCGGACGTAGGCTACACCTTC.